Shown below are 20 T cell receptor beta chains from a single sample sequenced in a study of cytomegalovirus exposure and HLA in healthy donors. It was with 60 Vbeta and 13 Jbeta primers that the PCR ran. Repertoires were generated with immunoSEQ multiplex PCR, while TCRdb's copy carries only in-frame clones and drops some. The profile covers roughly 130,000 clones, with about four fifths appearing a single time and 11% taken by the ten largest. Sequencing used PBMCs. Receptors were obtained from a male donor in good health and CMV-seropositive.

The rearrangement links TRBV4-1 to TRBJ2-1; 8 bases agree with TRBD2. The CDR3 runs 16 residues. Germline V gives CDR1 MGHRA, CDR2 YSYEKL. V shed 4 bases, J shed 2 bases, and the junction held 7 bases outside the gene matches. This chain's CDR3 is CASSPSQAGAYNEQFF. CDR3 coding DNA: TGCGCCAGCAGCCCCTCCCAAGCGGGAGCCTACAATGAGCAGTTCTTC.

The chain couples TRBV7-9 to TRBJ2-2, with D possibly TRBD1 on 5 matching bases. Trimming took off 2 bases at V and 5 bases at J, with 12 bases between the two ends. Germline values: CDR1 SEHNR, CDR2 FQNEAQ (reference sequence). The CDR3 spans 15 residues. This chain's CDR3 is CASSLRGMGTGELFF. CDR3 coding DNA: TGTGCCAGCAGCTTAAGGGGCATGGGAACCGGGGAGCTGTTTTTT.

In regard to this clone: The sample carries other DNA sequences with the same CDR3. DNA of the CDR3: TGTGCCAGCAGCGATACCAAGGGTAACAGGGATACGCAGTATTTT. It codes for CASSDTKGNRDTQYF. V usage is TRBV9 and J usage is TRBJ2-3; TRBD1 is a possible D gene (5 bases). CDR1 SGDLS and CDR2 YYNGEE come from the germline V gene. The CDR3 is 15 residues long. With 3 bases removed from V and 6 bases from J, the gap between germline ends came to 17 bases.

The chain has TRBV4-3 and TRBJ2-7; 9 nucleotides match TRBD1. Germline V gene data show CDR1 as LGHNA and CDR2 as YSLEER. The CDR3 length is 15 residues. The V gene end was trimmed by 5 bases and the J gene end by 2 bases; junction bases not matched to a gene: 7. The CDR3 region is CASSLSGQGAYEQYF. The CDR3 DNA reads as TGCGCCAGCAGCTTGTCGGGACAGGGAGCCTACGAGCAGTACTTC.

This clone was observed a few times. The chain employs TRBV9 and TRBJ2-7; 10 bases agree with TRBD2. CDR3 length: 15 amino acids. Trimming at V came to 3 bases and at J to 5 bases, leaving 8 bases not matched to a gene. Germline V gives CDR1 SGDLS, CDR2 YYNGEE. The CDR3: CASSAKAGGIDEQYF. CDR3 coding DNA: TGTGCCAGCAGCGCAAAAGCGGGAGGGATTGACGAGCAGTACTTC.

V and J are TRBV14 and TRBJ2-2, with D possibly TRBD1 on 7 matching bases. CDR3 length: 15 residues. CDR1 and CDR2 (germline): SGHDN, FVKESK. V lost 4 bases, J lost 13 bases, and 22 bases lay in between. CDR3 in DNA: TGTGCCAGCAGCCCACCAGGGGGGCGTTCGGAACGGCTGTTTTTT. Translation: CASSPPGGRSERLFF. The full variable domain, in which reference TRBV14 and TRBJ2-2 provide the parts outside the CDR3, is EAGVTQFPSHSVIEKGQTVTLRCDPISGHDNLYWYRRVMGKEIKFLLHFVKESKQDESGMPNNRFLAERTGGTYSTLKVQPAELEDSGVYFCASSPPGGRSERLFFGEGSRLTVL.

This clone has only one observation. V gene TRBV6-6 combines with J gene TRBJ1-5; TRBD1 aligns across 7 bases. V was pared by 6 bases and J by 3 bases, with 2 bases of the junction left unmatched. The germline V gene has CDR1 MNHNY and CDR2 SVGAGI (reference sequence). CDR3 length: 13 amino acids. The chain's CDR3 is CASRGQLNQPQHF. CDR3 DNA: TGTGCCAGCAGGGGACAGCTCAATCAGCCCCAGCATTTT.

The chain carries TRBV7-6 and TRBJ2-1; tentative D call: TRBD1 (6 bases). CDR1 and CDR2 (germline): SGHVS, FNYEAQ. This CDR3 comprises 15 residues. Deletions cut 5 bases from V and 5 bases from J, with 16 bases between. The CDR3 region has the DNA TGTGCCAGCAGCCGCACAGGGTTGGGGGACAATGAGCAGTTCTTC. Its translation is CASSRTGLGDNEQFF. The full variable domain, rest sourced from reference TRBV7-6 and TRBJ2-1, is GAGVSQSPRYKVTKRGQDVALRCDPISGHVSLYWYRQALGQGPEFLTYFNYEAQQDKSGLPNDRFSAERPEGSISTLTIQRTEQRDSAMYRCASSRTGLGDNEQFFGPGTRLTVL.

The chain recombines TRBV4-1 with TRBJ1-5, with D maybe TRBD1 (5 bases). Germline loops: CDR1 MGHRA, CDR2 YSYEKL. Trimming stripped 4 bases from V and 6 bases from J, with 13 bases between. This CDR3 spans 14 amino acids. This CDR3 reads CASSPAGEGQPQHF. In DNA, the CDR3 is TGCGCCAGCAGCCCCGCGGGGGAAGGTCAGCCCCAGCATTTT.

As DNA, the CDR3 is TGTGCCAGCAGCCTGCAACAACAGGGCGGTGAGCAGTTCTTC. It encodes CASSLQQQGGEQFF. This chain connects TRBV4-2 to TRBJ2-1; weak D call: TRBD1 (6 bases). V was trimmed by 4 bases and J by 9 bases, leaving 16 bases between them. CDR3 length: 14 amino acids. The germline V gene encodes CDR1 LGHNA and CDR2 YNFKEQ.

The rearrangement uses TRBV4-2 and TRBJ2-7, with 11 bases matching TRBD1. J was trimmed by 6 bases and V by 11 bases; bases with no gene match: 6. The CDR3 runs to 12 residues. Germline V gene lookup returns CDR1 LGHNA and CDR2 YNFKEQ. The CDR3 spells CAAGDRGTEQYF. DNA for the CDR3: TGTGCCGCAGGGGACAGGGGGACCGAGCAGTACTTC.

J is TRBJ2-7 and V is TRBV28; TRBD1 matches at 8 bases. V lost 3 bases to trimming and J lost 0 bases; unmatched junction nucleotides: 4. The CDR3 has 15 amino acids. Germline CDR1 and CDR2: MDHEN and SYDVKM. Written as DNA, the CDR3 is TGTGCCAGCAGTTTCGGACAGGGATTCTCCTACGAGCAGTACTTC. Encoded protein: CASSFGQGFSYEQYF.

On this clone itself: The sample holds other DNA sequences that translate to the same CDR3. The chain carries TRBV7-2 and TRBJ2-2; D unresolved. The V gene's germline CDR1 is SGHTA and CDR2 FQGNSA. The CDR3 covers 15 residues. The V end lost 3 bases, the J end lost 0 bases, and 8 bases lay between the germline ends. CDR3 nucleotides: TGTGCCAGCAGCTTGGATAGCTCGAACACCGGGGAGCTGTTTTTT. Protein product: CASSLDSSNTGELFF.

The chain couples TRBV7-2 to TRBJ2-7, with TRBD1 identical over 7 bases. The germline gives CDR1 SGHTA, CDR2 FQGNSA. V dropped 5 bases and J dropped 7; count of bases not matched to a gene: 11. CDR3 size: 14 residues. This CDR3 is CASSVSTGVGEQYF. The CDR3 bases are TGTGCCAGCAGCGTAAGTACAGGGGTCGGAGAGCAGTACTTC.

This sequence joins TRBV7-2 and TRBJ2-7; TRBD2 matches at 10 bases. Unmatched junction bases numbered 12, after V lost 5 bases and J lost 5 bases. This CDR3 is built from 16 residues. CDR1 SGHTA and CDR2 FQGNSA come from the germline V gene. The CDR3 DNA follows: TGTGCCAGCAGCCCCCAGAGCGGGAGGGCCGACGACGAGCAGTACTTC. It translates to CASSPQSGRADDEQYF.

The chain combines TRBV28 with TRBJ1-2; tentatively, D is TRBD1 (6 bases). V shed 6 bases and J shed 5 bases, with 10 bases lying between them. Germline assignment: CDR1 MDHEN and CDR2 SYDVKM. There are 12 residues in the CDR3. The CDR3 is CASSRGQYGYTF. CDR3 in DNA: TGTGCCAGCAGCCGCGGACAGTATGGCTACACCTTC.

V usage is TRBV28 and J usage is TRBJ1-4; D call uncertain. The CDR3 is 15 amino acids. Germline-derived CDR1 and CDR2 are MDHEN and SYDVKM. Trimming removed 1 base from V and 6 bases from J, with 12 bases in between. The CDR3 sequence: CASSLLPAADEKLFF. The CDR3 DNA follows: TGTGCCAGCAGTTTATTGCCAGCCGCGGATGAAAAACTGTTTTTT.

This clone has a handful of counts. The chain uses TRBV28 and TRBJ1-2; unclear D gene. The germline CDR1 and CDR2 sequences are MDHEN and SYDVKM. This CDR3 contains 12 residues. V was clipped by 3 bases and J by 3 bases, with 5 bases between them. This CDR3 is CASSFSDYGYTF. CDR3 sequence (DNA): TGTGCCAGCAGTTTCAGTGACTATGGCTACACCTTC.

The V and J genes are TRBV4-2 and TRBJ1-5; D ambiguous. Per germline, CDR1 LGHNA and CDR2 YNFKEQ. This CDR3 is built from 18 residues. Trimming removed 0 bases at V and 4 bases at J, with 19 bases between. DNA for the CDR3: TGTGCCAGCAGCCAAGATCTTGGTAGTTCGCAGGATAATCAGCCCCAGCATTTT. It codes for CASSQDLGSSQDNQPQHF.

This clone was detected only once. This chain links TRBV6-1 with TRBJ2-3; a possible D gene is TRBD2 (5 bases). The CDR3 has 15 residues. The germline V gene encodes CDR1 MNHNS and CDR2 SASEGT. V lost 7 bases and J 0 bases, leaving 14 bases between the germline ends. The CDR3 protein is CASTAEKRSTDTQYF. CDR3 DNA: TGTGCCAGCACTGCTGAGAAGCGGAGCACAGATACGCAGTATTTT.